This T cell receptor beta chain was identified during a study of blood T cells in healthy people across ages. It was with a sample-barcoded 5' primer and a J-beta primer mix that a second PCR of roughly 6 to 11 cycles was run. TCRdb re-derived calls from the 5' RACE reads in MiXCR, one entry per CDR3 protein. The sample includes some 290,000 distinct CDR3 sequences, roughly 27% of them seen just once. In regard to this clonotype: Its antigen is currently unknown.

Overall study findings and caveats: Observed TCR beta diversity per million T cells went down as age went up. This fall followed a roughly linear course with age. The unknown donor CMV status may have confounded expanded clonotype changes. Long-lived donors carried more naive CD4+ cells and greater diversity than aged donors.

V was pared by 3 bases and J by 10 bases, with 16 bases between. The CDR3 extends over 13 amino acids. CDR1 and CDR2 (germline): SGHDT, YYEEEE. Each donor had approximately 10 milliliters of peripheral blood drawn. V is TRBV5-6 and J is TRBJ1-1, with D uncertain. The source is a woman between 65 and 79 years old in good health. Sequencing was performed on blood. The DNA for the CDR3 is TGTGCCAGCAGCTCCCCGAGGGCTACACGAGCTTTCTTT. Protein sequence: CASSSPRATRAFF.